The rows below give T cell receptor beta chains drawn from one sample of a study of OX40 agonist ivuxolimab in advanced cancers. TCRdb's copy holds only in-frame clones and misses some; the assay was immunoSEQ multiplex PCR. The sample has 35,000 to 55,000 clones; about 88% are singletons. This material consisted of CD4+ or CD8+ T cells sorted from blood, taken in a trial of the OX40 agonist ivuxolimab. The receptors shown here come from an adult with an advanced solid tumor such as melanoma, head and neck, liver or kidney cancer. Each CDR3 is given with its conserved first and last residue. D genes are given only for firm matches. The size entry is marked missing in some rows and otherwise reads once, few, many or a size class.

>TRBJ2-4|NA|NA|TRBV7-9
TGTGCCAGCACCCCCGGGGGAAGGGCCAAAAACATTCAGTACTTC
CASTPGGRAKNIQYF
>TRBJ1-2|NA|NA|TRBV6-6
TGTGCCAGCAGTTACCCGGACAGCTATGGCTACACCTTC
CASSYPDSYGYTF
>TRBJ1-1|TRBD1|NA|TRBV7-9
TGTGCCAGCAGGATAACAGGGGTTAACACTGAAGCTTTCTTT
CASRITGVNTEAFF
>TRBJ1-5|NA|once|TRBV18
TGTGCCAGCTCATTCGCAGGGTTGGGTGGTAGCAATCAGCCCCAGCATTTT
CASSFAGLGGSNQPQHF
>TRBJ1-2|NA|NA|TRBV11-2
TGTGCCAGCAGCTTAGGACAGAAGCATGGCTACACCTTC
CASSLGQKHGYTF
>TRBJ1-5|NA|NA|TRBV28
TGTGCCAGCAGTTTATCTCAGCCCCAGCATTTT
CASSLSQPQHF
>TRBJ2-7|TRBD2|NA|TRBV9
TGTGCCAGCAGCCCATTAGCGGGAGGGACCTACGAGCAGTACTTC
CASSPLAGGTYEQYF
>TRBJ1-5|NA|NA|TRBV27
TGTGCCAGCAGTTTCGGCAGGTTTCAGCCCCAGCATTTT
CASSFGRFQPQHF
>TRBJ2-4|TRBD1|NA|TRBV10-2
TGCGCCAGCAGCCTCGGACAGGGGATAGCCAAAAACATTCAGTACTTC
CASSLGQGIAKNIQYF
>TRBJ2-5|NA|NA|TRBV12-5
TGTGCTAGTGGTTTGGATGCGTGCGTTGGAGAGACCCAGTACTTC
CASGLDACVGETQYF
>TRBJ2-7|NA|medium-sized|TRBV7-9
TGTGCCAGCAGCTTCGGCGGAAACGGCGAGACCTACGAGCAGTACTTC
CASSFGGNGETYEQYF
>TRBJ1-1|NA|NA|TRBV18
TGTGCCAGCTCACAGGGGACCCCCGGTAGGACTGAAGCTTTCTTT
CASSQGTPGRTEAFF
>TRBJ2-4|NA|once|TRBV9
TGTGCCAGCAGCGCCTCTCCGGAGGGAAACATTCAGTACTTC
CASSASPEGNIQYF
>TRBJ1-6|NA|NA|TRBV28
TGTGCCAGCAGACCGGGACCCACCTCACCCCTCCACTTT
CASRPGPTSPLHF
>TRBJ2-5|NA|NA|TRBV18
TGTGCCAGCTCACCACATAGAGGATTGGAGACCCAGTACTTC
CASSPHRGLETQYF